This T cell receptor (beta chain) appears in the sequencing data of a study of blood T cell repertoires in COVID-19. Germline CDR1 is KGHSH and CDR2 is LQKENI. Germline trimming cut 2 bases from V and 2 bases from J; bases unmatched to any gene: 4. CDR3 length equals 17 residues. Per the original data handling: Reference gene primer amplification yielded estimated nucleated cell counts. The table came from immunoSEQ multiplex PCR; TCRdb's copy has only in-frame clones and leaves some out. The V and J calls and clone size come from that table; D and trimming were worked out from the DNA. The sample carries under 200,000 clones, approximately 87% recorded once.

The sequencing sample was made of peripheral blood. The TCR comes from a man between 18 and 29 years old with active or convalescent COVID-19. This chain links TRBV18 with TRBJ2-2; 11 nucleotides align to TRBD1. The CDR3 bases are TGTGCCAGCTCACCAACTGGACAGGGGGCAAACACCGGGGAGCTGTTTTTT. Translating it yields CASSPTGQGANTGELFF.